The 4 T cell receptor beta chains listed next were all sequenced from one sample in a study of blood T cell repertoires in COVID-19. The assay was immunoSEQ multiplex PCR, and TCRdb's table has in-frame clones only and misses some. The sample yields 120,000 to 150,000 clones, around 89% seen once. The sequencing input was peripheral blood. Receptor source: a human donor with COVID-19, enrolled during active disease. The donor label of this sample is uncertain.

V and J are TRBV10-3 and TRBJ1-4, with 8 nucleotides matching TRBD1. Trimming cost V 6 bases and J 8 bases; bases outside gene matches: 11. Germline CDR1 reads ENHRY; CDR2 reads SYGVKD. CDR3 size: 15 residues. In DNA, the CDR3 is TGTGCCATCAGCTCCTCTCAGGGGGCGGAGGAAAAACTGTTTTTT. Its protein is CAISSSQGAEEKLFF.

Notes on this clone: At one of its ends the junction is not consistent with the germline gene, which may arise from a read error. This chain links TRBV13 with TRBJ2-6; the match to TRBD2 covers 11 bases. Germline-derived CDR1 and CDR2 are PRHDT and FYEKMQ (reference sequence). CDR3 size: 19 residues. The DNA of the CDR3 is TGTGCCAGCAGCTTTTACTTAGCGGGGGGGCCTTATGGGGCCAACGTCCCGACTTTC. This gives the protein CASSFYLAGGPYGANVPTF.

The rearrangement links TRBV19 to TRBJ1-5; tentatively, D is TRBD1 (5 bases). Deletions cut 6 bases from V and 6 bases from J, with 18 bases between. CDR3 length: 15 amino acids. Germline CDR1 and CDR2: LNHDA and SQIVND (reference sequence). The CDR3 nucleotides are TGTGCCAGTAGACCGCAGGGCAGGGTAGCTCAGCCCCAGCATTTT. It is translated as CASRPQGRVAQPQHF. The full variable domain, its missing parts supplied by reference TRBV19 and TRBJ1-5, is DGGITQSPKYLFRKEGQNVTLSCEQNLNHDAMYWYRQDPGQGLRLIYYSQIVNDFQKGDIAEGYSVSREKKESFPLTVTSAQKNPTAFYLCASRPQGRVAQPQHFGDGTRLSIL.

V and J are TRBV6-6 and TRBJ2-7, with D possibly matching TRBD2 (6 bases). This CDR3 contains 13 residues. V was pared by 5 bases and J by 1 base, with 9 bases between. Germline values: CDR1 MNHNY, CDR2 SVGAGI (reference sequence). The CDR3 nucleotides read TGTGCCAGCAGTAGGGGACTTTCCTACGAGCAGTACTTC. It is translated as CASSRGLSYEQYF.